This paragraph reports one T cell receptor beta chain. The target antigen is unknown. These data are taken from a study of radiotherapy plus CTLA-4 blockade in lung cancer. Assay used: immunoSEQ multiplex PCR; TCRdb lists only in-frame clones, some missing. Here the sample spans around 78,000 clones, around 76% being singletons. Study-level results: Reports state that early shifts in blood T cell clones, with interferon-beta, best predicted response.

Sequenced material: peripheral blood, taken from a patient treated with radiotherapy plus ipilimumab. The clonotype originates from a human donor with non-small cell lung cancer who had a partial response to radiotherapy plus ipilimumab. Some clones in this sample may be carry-over from other donors' samples.

The CDR3 is CAWSVIGEFYGYTF. In nucleotides, the CDR3 is TGTGCCTGGAGTGTCATAGGGGAATTCTATGGCTACACCTTC. The chain couples TRBV30 to TRBJ1-2; D is perhaps TRBD1 (5 bases). Germline CDR1 is GTSNPN and CDR2 is SVGIG (reference sequence). This CDR3 contains 14 residues. The V gene lost 0 bases and the J gene lost 4 bases, with 12 bases spanning the gap.